These 10 T cell receptor beta chains were sequenced from one sample in a study of CD8 T cells in ankylosing spondylitis. TCRdb independently ran MiXCR on the 5' RACE reads; one entry per CDR3 protein. The repertoire includes around 130,000 distinct CDR3 sequences, approximately 9.7% of them detected once, and roughly 3.3% sits in the top ten. The sample was blood, either unsorted or a sorted T cell fraction (not recorded which). These receptors all come from a male donor with ankylosing spondylitis or in good health (not recorded which).

There are many counts of this clonotype. The chain carries TRBV7-2 and TRBJ2-5; D call uncertain. V shed 4 bases and J shed 5 bases, with 20 bases lying between them. This CDR3 region has 16 residues. Germline V CDR1 and CDR2: SGHTA, FQGNSA. As DNA, the CDR3 is TGTGCCAGCAGCTCCATAGCCTCGACTGGACGTGAGACCCAGTACTTC. The encoded protein is CASSSIASTGRETQYF.

This clonotype has more than one count but fewer than ten. The rearrangement joins TRBV20-1 to TRBJ2-3; tentative D call: TRBD2 (6 bases). This CDR3 spans 15 amino acids. The V end was cut by 2 bases, the J end by 0 bases, with 12 bases between. Germline V gene lookup returns CDR1 DFQATT and CDR2 SNEGSKA (reference sequence). The DNA for the CDR3 is TGCAGTGCTAGAAGGCGGGGATCTAGCACAGATACGCAGTATTTT. Translated: CSARRRGSSTDTQYF.

This chain links TRBV20-1 with TRBJ2-1; possibly TRBD2 for D (6 bases). V lost 3 bases and J lost 7, with 16 bases in between. This CDR3 comprises 14 residues. Germline V gives CDR1 DFQATT, CDR2 SNEGSKA (reference sequence). The CDR3 reads CSAREGVTLNEQFF. CDR3 DNA sequence: TGCAGTGCTAGGGAGGGAGTTACGCTGAATGAGCAGTTCTTC.

This clonotype has ten or more counts. V is TRBV28 and J is TRBJ1-5; D call uncertain. This CDR3 has 11 amino acids. Trimming cost V 6 bases and J 9 bases, with 9 bases left between them. CDR1 is MDHEN and CDR2 is SYDVKM in the germline V gene. Here the CDR3 reads CASSATRPQHF. Written as DNA, the CDR3 is TGTGCCAGCAGCGCGACGCGGCCCCAGCATTTT.

This clonotype was counted at least ten times. The J gene is TRBJ1-1, the V gene TRBV12-3 or TRBV12-4, with TRBD1 as a possible D gene (5 bases). Trimming shortened V by 2 bases and J by 1 base, and 11 bases separated the two germline ends. This CDR3 has 15 amino acids. The CDR3 DNA follows: TGTGCCAGCAGTTTAATGGGACTCAAGAACACTGAAGCTTTCTTT. This sequence encodes CASSLMGLKNTEAFF.

This clonotype was recorded a few times. The chain uses TRBV29-1 and TRBJ1-5; TRBD1 aligns across 7 bases. The V and J ends lost 7 bases and 0 bases, in that order; junction bases with no gene match: 6. The CDR3 has 14 amino acids. Germline loops: CDR1 SQVTM, CDR2 ANQGSEA. The CDR3 nucleotides are TGCAGCGCTAGACAGGGAAATAGCAATCAGCCCCAGCATTTT. Residues: CSARQGNSNQPQHF.

In its sample, this clonotype was seen many times. The chain employs TRBV20-1 and TRBJ2-7, with TRBD1 matching 9 bases. The V and J ends lost 3 bases and 7 bases, in that order; junction bases with no gene match: 13. The CDR3 has 15 amino acids. The germline gives CDR1 DFQATT, CDR2 SNEGSKA (reference sequence). The CDR3 is CSARGYRDRAEEQYF. The CDR3, as DNA: TGCAGTGCTAGGGGCTACCGGGACAGGGCGGAGGAGCAGTACTTC.

At least ten counts were recorded for this clonotype. This rearrangement joins TRBV6-2 or TRBV6-3 to TRBJ2-7; D gene unclear. Germline loops: CDR1 MNHEY, CDR2 SVGEGT. The V and J ends lost 2 bases and 2 bases respectively, with 10 bases between them. The CDR3 consists of 14 residues. The DNA for the CDR3 is TGTGCCAGCAGTTACCAGAGGCGTCCCTACGAGCAGTACTTC. Amino acids: CASSYQRRPYEQYF.

This clonotype was detected many times. The chain employs TRBV20-1 and TRBJ2-7; D uncertain. This CDR3 spans 14 amino acids. Between the trimmed V and J ends, which lost 2 bases and 5 bases, there was a span of 16 bases. Germline V gives CDR1 DFQATT, CDR2 SNEGSKA (reference sequence). The CDR3 DNA sequence: TGCAGTGCTAGACTCCGGGCTAGAATCGACGAGCAGTACTTC. Translating it yields CSARLRARIDEQYF.

This clonotype has a single count. Compared with germline, one end of the junction differs, possibly owing to a read error. The rearrangement links TRBV6-5 to TRBJ2-3, with a tentative D call TRBD2 (7 bases). There are 17 residues in the CDR3. The germline V gene encodes CDR1 MNHEY and CDR2 SVGAGI. The CDR3, as DNA: TGTGCCACCAGTTACTCAAAGGGGGGGGCGAGGACAGATACGCAGTATTTT. It is translated as CATSYSKGGARTDTQYF.